This T cell receptor (beta chain) was captured in a study of OX40 agonist ivuxolimab in advanced cancers. Overall study: Prior anti-PD-1, anti-PD-L1 or anti-CTLA-4 therapy did not bar entry, and less than 50% had some.

Comments on this clone: The antigen is unknown.

This table comes from immunoSEQ multiplex PCR, and its TCRdb copy is limited to in-frame clones, with some not included. In the table there are over 55,000 clones, about 90% of which are singletons. Findings of the study overall: Also showing low normalized T-cell clonal expansion were some of the nonresponders. Partly responding patients at 0.1-3.0 mg/kg showed some of the smallest clonal expansion.

Germline lookup yields CDR1 MNHEY and CDR2 SVGAGI. There are 14 residues in the CDR3. V lost 6 bases, J lost 6 bases, and 8 bases stayed unmatched. The sequences come from CD4+ or CD8+ T cells sorted from blood, collected in a trial of the OX40 agonist ivuxolimab. V usage is TRBV6-5 and J usage is TRBJ2-7, with 10 bases lining up with TRBD1. The receptor was isolated from an adult with an advanced solid tumor such as melanoma, head and neck, liver or kidney cancer. The CDR3 reads CASRKRQGAFEQYF. In DNA form, the CDR3 reads TGTGCCAGCAGAAAACGACAGGGGGCGTTCGAGCAGTACTTC.